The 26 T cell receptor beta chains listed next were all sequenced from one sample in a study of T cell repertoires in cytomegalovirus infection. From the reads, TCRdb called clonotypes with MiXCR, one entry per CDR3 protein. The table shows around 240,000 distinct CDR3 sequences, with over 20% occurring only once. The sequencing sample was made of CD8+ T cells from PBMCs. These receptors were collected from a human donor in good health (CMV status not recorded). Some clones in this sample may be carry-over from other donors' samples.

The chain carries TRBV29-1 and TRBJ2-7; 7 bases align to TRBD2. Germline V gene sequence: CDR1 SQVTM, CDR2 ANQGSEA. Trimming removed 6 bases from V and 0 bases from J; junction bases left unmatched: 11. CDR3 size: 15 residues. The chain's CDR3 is CSVAGGILPSYEQYF. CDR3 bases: TGCAGCGTCGCCGGGGGGATTCTACCCTCCTACGAGCAGTACTTC.

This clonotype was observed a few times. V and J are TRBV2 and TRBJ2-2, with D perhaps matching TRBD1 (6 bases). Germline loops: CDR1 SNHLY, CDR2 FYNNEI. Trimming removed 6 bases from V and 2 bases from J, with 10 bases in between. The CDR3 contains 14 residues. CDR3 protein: CASRQGSNTGELFF. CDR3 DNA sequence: TGTGCCAGCAGACAGGGTTCCAACACCGGGGAGCTGTTTTTT.

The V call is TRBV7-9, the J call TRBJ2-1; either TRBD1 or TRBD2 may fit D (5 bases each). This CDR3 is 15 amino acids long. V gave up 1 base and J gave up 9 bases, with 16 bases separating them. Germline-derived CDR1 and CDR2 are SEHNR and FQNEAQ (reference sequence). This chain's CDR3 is CASSLEGTLRGEQFF. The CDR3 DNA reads TGTGCCAGCAGCTTAGAGGGGACCCTCCGTGGTGAGCAGTTCTTC.

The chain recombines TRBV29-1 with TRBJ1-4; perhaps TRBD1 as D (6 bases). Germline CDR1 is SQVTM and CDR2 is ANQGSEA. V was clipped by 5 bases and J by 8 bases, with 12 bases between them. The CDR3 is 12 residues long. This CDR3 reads CSVLTGGEKLFF. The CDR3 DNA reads TGCAGCGTTCTCACCGGGGGCGAAAAACTGTTTTTT.

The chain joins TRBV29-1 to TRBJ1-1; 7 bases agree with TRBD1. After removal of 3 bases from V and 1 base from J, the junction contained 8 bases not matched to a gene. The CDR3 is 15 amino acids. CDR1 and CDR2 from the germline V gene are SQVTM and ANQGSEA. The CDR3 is CSVESSDRANTEAFF. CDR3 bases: TGCAGCGTTGAGTCCTCCGACAGGGCGAACACTGAAGCTTTCTTT.

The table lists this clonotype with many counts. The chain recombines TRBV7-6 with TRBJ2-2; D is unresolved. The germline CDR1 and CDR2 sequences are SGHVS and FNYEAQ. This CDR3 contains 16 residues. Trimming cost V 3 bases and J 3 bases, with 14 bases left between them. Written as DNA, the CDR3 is TGTGCCAGCAGCTTCGGTACCGACTCCTACACCGGGGAGCTGTTTTTT. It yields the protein CASSFGTDSYTGELFF. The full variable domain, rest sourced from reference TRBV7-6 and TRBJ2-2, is GAGVSQSPRYKVTKRGQDVALRCDPISGHVSLYWYRQALGQGPEFLTYFNYEAQQDKSGLPNDRFSAERPEGSISTLTIQRTEQRDSAMYRCASSFGTDSYTGELFFGEGSRLTVL.

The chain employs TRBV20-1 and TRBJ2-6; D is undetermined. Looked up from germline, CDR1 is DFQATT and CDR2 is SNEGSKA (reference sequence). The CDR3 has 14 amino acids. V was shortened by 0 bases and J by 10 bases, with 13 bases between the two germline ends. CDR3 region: CSARDMRQLNVLTF. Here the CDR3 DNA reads TGCAGTGCTAGAGATATGAGGCAACTGAACGTCCTGACTTTC.

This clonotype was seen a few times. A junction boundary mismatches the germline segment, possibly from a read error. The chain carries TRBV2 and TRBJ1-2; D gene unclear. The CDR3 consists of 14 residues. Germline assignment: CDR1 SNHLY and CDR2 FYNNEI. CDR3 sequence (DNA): TGTGCCAGCAGCGAAGCTACAGCTAACTATGGCTACACCTTC. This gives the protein CASSEATANYGYTF. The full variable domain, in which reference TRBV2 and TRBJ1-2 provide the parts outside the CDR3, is EPEVTQTPSHQVTQMGQEVILRCVPISNHLYFYWYRQILGQKVEFLVSFYNNEISEKSEIFDDQFSVERPDGSNFTLKIRSTKLEDSAMYFCASSEATANYGYTFGSGTRLTVV.

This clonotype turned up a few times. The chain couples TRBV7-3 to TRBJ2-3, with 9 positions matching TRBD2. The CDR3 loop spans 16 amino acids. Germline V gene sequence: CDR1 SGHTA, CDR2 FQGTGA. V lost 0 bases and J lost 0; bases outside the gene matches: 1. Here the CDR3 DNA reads TGTGCCAGCAGCTTAACTAGCGGGGGTAGCACAGATACGCAGTATTTT. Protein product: CASSLTSGGSTDTQYF.

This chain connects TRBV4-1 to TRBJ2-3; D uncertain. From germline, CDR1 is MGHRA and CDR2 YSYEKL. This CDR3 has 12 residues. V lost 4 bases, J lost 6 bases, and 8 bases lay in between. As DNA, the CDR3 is TGCGCCAGCAGCCCTAACATGGATACGCAGTATTTT. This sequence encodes CASSPNMDTQYF.

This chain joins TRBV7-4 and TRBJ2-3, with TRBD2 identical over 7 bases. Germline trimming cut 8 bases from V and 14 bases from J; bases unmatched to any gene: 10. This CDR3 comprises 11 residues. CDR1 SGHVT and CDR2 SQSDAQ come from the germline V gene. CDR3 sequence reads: CASGRSGVWYF. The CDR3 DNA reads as TGTGCCAGCGGCAGAAGCGGGGTTTGGTATTTT.

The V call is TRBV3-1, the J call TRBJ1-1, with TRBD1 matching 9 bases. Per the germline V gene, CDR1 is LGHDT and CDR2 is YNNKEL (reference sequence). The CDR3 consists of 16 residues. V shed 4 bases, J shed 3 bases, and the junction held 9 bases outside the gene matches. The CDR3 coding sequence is TGTGCCAGCAGCCTAACCGGGACAGGGAGTGACACTGAAGCTTTCTTT. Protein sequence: CASSLTGTGSDTEAFF. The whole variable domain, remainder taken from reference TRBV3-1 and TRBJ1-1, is DTAVSQTPKYLVTQMGNDKSIKCEQNLGHDTMYWYKQDSKKFLKIMFSYNNKELIINETVPNRFSPKSPDKAHLNLHINSLELGDSAVYFCASSLTGTGSDTEAFFGQGTRLTVV.

For the CDR3, the DNA is TGTGCCAGCAGATCCGACACAGTGAACACTGAAGCTTTCTTT. Translating gives CASRSDTVNTEAFF. The rearrangement links TRBV7-9 to TRBJ1-1; D ambiguous. Per the germline V gene, CDR1 is SEHNR and CDR2 is FQNEAQ (reference sequence). This CDR3 has 14 amino acids. V was pared by 6 bases and J by 0 bases, with 11 bases between.

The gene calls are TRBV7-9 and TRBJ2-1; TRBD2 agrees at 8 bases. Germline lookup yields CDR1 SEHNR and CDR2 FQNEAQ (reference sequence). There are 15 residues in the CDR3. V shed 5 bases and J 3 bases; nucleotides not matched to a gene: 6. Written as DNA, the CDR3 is TGTGCCAGCAGCATTAGCGGGGAGATCTACAATGAGCAGTTCTTC. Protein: CASSISGEIYNEQFF.

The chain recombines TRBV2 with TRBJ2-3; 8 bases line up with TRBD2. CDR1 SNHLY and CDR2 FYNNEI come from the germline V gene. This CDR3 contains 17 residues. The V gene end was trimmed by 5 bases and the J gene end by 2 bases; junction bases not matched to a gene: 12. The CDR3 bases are TGTGCCAGCAGTCCGGGGGGGACAAGACAAACCACAGATACGCAGTATTTT. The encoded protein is CASSPGGTRQTTDTQYF.

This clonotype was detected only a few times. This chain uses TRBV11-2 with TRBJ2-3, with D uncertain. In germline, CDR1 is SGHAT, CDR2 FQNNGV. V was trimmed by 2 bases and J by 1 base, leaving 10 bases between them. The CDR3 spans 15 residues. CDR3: CASSLPALGTDTQYF. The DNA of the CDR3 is TGTGCCAGCAGCTTACCAGCTCTAGGCACAGATACGCAGTATTTT. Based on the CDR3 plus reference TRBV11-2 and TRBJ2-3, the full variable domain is EAGVAQSPRYKIIEKRQSVAFWCNPISGHATLYWYQQILGQGPKLLIQFQNNGVVDDSQLPKDRFSAERLKGVDSTLKIQPAKLEDSAVYLCASSLPALGTDTQYFGPGTRLTVL.

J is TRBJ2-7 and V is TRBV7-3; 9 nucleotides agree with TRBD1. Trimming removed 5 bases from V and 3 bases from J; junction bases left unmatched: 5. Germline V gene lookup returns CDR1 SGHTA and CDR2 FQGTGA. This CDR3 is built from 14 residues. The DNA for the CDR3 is TGTGCCAGCAGCCGGGACAGGGATTTCTACGAGCAGTACTTC. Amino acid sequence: CASSRDRDFYEQYF.

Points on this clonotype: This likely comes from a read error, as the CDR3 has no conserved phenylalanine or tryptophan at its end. This chain's CDR3 is CASSDRGRIEAFL. The CDR3 nucleotides are TGTGCCAGCAGTGACAGGGGACGGATTGAAGCTTTCCTT. V gene TRBV2 combines with J gene TRBJ1-1; TRBD1 might be the D (6 bases). The CDR3 covers 13 residues. Trimming left V 3 bases short and J 7 bases short, with 12 bases between. CDR1 and CDR2 (germline): SNHLY, FYNNEI.

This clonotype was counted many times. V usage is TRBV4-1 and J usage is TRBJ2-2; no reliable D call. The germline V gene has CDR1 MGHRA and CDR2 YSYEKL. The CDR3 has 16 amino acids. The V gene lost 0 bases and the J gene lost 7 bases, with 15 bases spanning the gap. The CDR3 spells CASSQDERVTVGELFF. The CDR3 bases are TGCGCCAGCAGCCAAGACGAAAGGGTTACAGTCGGGGAGCTGTTTTTT.

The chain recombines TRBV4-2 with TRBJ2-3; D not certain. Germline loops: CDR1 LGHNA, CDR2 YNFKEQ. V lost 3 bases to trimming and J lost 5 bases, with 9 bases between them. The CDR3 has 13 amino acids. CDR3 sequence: CASSQDVGDTQYF. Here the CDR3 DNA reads TGTGCCAGCAGCCAGGACGTGGGAGATACGCAGTATTTT.

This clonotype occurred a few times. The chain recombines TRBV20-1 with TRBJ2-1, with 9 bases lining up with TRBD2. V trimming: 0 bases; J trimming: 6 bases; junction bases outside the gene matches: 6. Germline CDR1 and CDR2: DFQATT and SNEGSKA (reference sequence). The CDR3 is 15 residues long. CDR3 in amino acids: CSARDQLAGLNEQFF. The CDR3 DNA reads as TGCAGTGCTAGAGATCAGCTAGCGGGGCTCAATGAGCAGTTCTTC.

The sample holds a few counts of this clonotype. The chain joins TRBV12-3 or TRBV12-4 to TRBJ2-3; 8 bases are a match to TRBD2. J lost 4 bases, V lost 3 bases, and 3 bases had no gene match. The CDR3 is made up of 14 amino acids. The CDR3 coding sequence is TGTGCCAGCAGTTTCGGGGGGGCCGCAGATACGCAGTATTTT. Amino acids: CASSFGGAADTQYF.

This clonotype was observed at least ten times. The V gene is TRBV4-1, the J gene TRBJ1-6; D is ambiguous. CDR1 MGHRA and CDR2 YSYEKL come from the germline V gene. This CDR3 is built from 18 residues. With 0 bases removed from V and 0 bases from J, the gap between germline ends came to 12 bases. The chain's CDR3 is CASSQDGEESSYNSPLHF. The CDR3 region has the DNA TGCGCCAGCAGCCAAGATGGGGAGGAGAGCTCCTATAATTCACCCCTCCACTTT.

The CDR3 DNA reads TGTGCCAGCAGTTTTGGACCGGGACAGTTCTACGAGCAGTACTTC. Its protein product is CASSFGPGQFYEQYF. The chain combines TRBV27 with TRBJ2-7, with TRBD1 matching over 7 bases. The CDR3 runs 15 residues. With V trimmed by 3 bases and J by 3 bases, 8 bases remained unmatched. Germline lookup yields CDR1 MNHEY and CDR2 SMNVEV (reference sequence).

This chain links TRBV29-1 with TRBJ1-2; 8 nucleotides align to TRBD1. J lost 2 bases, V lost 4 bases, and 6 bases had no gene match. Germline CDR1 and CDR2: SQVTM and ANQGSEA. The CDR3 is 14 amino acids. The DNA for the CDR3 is TGCAGCGTTGTGGAGGACAGGGTAAACTATGGCTACACCTTC. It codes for CSVVEDRVNYGYTF.

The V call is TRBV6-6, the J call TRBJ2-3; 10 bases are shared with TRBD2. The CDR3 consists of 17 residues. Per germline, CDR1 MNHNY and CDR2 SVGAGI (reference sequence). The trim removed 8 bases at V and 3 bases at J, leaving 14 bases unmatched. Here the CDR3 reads CASYPVGAGGPTDTQYF. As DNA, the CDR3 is TGTGCCAGCTACCCAGTGGGAGCGGGGGGGCCAACAGATACGCAGTATTTT.